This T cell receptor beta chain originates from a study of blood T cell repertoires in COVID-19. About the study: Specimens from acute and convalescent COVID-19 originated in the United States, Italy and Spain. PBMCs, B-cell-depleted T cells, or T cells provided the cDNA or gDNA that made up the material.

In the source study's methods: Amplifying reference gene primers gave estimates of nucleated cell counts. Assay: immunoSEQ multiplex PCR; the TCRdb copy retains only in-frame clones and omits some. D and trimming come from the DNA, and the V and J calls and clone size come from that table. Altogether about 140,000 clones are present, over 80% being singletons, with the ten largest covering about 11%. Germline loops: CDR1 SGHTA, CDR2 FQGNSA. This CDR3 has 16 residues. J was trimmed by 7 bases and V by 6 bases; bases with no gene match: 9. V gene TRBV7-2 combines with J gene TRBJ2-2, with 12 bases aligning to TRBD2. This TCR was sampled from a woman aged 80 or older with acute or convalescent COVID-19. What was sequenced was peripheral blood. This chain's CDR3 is CASRALAGGPIGELFF. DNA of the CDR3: TGTGCCAGCAGGGCTCTAGCGGGGGGGCCGATCGGGGAGCTGTTTTTT.